This T cell receptor beta chain appears in the sequencing data of a study of shared clonotypes between healthy human individuals. Study-wide points: Sampling involved blood alone; tissue repertoires likely differ. Across four donors, naive CD4 shared roughly 5%, naive CD8 more than 3%, memory CD4 roughly 2.4%, memory CD8 approximately 0.4%.

CDR1 MNHNY and CDR2 SVGAGI come from the germline V gene (reference sequence). The CDR3 is 14 residues long. Trimming pared 6 bases from V and 0 bases from J, leaving 9 bases between. This clone was recorded once. The antigen is undetermined. Assay: immunoSEQ multiplex PCR; the TCRdb copy retains only in-frame clones and omits some. The profile shows some 1,100,000 clones, 78% of them singletons. The sample comprised memory CD4+ T cells from PBMCs. Subset reported: CD45RA-negative fraction. The V call is TRBV6-6, the J call TRBJ1-5; perhaps TRBD1 as D (5 bases). The source is a young man in good health. Some clones in this sample may be carry-over from other donors' samples. The CDR3 region has the DNA TGTGCCAGCAGACCCAGGGTTAGCAATCAGCCCCAGCATTTT. Translating gives CASRPRVSNQPQHF.